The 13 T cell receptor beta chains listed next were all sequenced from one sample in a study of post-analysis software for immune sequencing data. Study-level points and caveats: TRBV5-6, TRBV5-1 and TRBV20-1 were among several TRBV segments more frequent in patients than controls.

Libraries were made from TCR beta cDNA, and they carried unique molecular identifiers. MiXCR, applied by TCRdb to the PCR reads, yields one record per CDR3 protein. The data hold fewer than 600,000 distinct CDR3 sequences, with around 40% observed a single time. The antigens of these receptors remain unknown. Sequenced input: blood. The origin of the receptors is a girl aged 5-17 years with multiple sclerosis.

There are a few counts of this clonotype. For the CDR3, the DNA is TGTGCCAGCAGCCCACGGTTCGGGGCAGGGGTGAGCTCCTACAATGAGCAGTTCTTC. Its protein product is CASSPRFGAGVSSYNEQFF. J is TRBJ2-1 and V is TRBV28, with D possibly TRBD1 on 6 matching bases. V was trimmed by 6 bases and J by 0 bases, leaving 24 bases between them. Germline CDR1 and CDR2: MDHEN and SYDVKM. This CDR3 has 19 residues.

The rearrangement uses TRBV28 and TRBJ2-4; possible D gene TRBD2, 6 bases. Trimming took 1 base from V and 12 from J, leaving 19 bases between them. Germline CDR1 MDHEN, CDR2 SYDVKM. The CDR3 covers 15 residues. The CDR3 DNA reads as TGTGCCAGCAGTTTATTGACGGGGCAGGGAGGTCGTCAGTACTTC. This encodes CASSLLTGQGGRQYF.

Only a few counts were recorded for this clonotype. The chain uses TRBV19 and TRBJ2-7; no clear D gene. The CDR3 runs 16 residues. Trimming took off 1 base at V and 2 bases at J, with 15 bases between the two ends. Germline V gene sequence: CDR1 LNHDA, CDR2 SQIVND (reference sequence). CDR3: CASSIAGGQVPYEQYF. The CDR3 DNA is TGTGCCAGTAGTATAGCGGGTGGGCAGGTTCCCTACGAGCAGTACTTC.

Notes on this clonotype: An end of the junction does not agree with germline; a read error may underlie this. The CDR3 nucleotides are TGCAGTGCTAGCGGGGCTAGCGGGAGGAGTGAGCAGGTCTTC. This sequence encodes CSASGASGRSEQVF. V gene TRBV20-1 combines with J gene TRBJ2-1, with 11 nucleotides matching TRBD2. Germline loops: CDR1 DFQATT, CDR2 SNEGSKA (reference sequence). There are 14 residues in the CDR3.

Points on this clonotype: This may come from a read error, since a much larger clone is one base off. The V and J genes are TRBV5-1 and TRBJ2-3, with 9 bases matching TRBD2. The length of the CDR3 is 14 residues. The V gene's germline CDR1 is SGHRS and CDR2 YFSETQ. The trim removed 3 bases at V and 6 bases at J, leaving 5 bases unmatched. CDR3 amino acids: CASSSGTSFDTQYF. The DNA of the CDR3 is TGCGCCAGCAGCTCTGGGACTAGCTTCGATACGCAGTATTTT.

The CDR3 is CATGPDRIYEQYF. The CDR3, as DNA: TGTGCCACCGGGCCCGACAGGATCTACGAGCAGTACTTC. This chain connects TRBV27 to TRBJ2-5; weak D call: TRBD1 (6 bases). The better agreement between TRBJ2-7 and the DNA end casts doubt on the J call. Germline V CDR1 and CDR2: MNHEY, SMNVEV (reference sequence). This CDR3 contains 13 residues.

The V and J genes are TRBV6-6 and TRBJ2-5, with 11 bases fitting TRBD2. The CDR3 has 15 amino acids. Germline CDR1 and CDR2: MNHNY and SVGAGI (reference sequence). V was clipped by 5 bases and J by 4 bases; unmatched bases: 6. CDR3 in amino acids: CASSQHGLAGETQYF. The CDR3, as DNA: TGTGCCAGCAGTCAACATGGACTAGCGGGAGAGACCCAGTACTTC.

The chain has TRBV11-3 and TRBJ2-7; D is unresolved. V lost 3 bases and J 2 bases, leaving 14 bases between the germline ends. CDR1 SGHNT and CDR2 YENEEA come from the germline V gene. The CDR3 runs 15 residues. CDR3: CASSFKAGSPYEQYF. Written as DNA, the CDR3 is TGTGCCAGCAGCTTTAAAGCCGGATCACCCTACGAGCAGTACTTC.

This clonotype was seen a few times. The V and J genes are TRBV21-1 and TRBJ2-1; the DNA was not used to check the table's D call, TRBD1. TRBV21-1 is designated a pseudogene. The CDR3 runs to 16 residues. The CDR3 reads CASSKSETTPYNEQFF. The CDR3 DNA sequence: TGTGCCAGCAGCAAATCTGAGACCACCCCTTACAATGAACAGTTCTTC.

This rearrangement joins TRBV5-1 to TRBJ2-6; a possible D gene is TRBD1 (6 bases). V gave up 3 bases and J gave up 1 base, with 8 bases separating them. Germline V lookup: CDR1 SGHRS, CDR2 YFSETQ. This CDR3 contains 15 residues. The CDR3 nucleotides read TGCGCCAGCAGCTCAGGGGCGTCTGGGGCCAACGTCCTGACTTTC. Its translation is CASSSGASGANVLTF.

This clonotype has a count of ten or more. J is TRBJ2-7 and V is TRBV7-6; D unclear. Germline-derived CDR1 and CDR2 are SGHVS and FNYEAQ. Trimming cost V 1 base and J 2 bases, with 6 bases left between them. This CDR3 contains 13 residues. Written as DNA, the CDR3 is TGTGCCAGCAGCTTAGAGATGGCCTACGAGCAGTACTTC. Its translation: CASSLEMAYEQYF.

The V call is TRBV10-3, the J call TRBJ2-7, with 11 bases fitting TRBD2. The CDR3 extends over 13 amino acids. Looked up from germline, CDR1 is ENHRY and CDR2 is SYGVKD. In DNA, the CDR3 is TGTACCGTAGCGGGAGGGCCGGGGAACGAGCAGTACTTC. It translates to CTVAGGPGNEQYF.

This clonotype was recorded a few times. CDR3 in amino acids: CASSHPGGAGTEAFF. Here the CDR3 DNA reads TGTGCCAGCAGTCACCCGGGAGGGGCCGGCACTGAAGCTTTCTTT. The genes are TRBV27 and TRBJ1-1; possibly TRBD1 for D (5 bases). Germline loops: CDR1 MNHEY, CDR2 SMNVEV (reference sequence). V was clipped by 5 bases and J by 4 bases, with 17 bases between them. The CDR3 spans 15 residues.